The 7 T cell receptor beta chains below all came from one sample that was sequenced in a study of response to subunit inactivated influenza vaccine. TCRdb re-analysed the RT-PCR reads in MiXCR, keeping a single row per CDR3 protein. The data show about 540,000 distinct CDR3 sequences, with approximately 15% seen just once and approximately 10% held by the top ten. The sequences come from PBMCs from blood, collected 11 to 12 days after vaccination. These receptor sequences come from a man between 45 and 60 years old who received an inactivated influenza vaccine.

The table lists this clonotype with a few counts. This rearrangement joins TRBV12-3 or TRBV12-4 to TRBJ2-1, with D possibly called TRBD1 or TRBD2 (5 bases each). The CDR3 totals 16 residues. Trimming took off 6 bases at V and 0 bases at J, with 15 bases between the two ends. CDR3 amino acids: CASSRGTTGSYNEQFF. CDR3 coding DNA: TGTGCCAGCAGCCGTGGGACGACGGGCTCCTACAATGAGCAGTTCTTC.

This clonotype has at least ten counts. The rearrangement joins TRBV4-1 to TRBJ2-3; TRBD1 is a possible D gene (6 bases). Germline V gives CDR1 MGHRA, CDR2 YSYEKL. Trimming took off 4 bases at V and 5 bases at J, with 13 bases between the two ends. This CDR3 contains 14 residues. CDR3 nucleotides: TGCGCCAGCAGCCTGGACAGAAGCGTAGATACGCAGTATTTT. The encoded protein is CASSLDRSVDTQYF.

This clonotype was seen only a few times. DNA of the CDR3: TGTGCCAGCGCCACAGGGGTCGACTATGGCTACACCTTC. Translating it yields CASATGVDYGYTF. The chain combines TRBV11-2 with TRBJ1-2, with 7 bases matching TRBD1. V gave up 8 bases and J gave up 3 bases; unmatched junction bases: 6. Germline CDR1 reads SGHAT; CDR2 reads FQNNGV. This CDR3 region has 13 residues.

The CDR3 region is CSARHTRDPIAPQHF. The CDR3, as DNA: TGCAGTGCTAGACATACCCGGGACCCTATCGCGCCCCAGCATTTT. The rearrangement uses TRBV20-1 and TRBJ1-5, with a tentative D call TRBD1 (5 bases). V lost 2 bases and J lost 9, with 20 bases in between. Germline values: CDR1 DFQATT, CDR2 SNEGSKA (reference sequence). This CDR3 is built from 15 residues.

This rearrangement joins TRBV7-8 to TRBJ2-7; 9 nucleotides line up with TRBD1. The germline gives CDR1 SGHVS, CDR2 FQNEAQ. This CDR3 is built from 16 residues. Unmatched junction bases numbered 9, after V lost 5 bases and J lost 1 base. CDR3 nucleotides: TGTGCCAGCAGCCTCACGGACAGGGGCCTTTCCTACGAGCAGTACTTC. Amino acid sequence: CASSLTDRGLSYEQYF.

This clonotype has only a few counts. The chain employs TRBV15 and TRBJ2-7; TRBD1 is a possible D gene (5 bases). From germline, CDR1 is LNHNV and CDR2 YYDKDF (reference sequence). Between the trimmed V and J ends, which lost 1 base and 0 bases, there was a span of 7 bases. This CDR3 region has 14 residues. CDR3: CATSRGTGSYEQYF. Here the CDR3 DNA reads TGTGCCACCAGCAGAGGAACAGGCTCCTACGAGCAGTACTTC. Using reference TRBV15 and TRBJ2-7 for the parts outside the CDR3, the full variable domain is DAMVIQNPRYQVTQFGKPVTLSCSQTLNHNVMYWYQQKSSQAPKLLFHYYDKDFNNEADTPDNFQSRRPNTSFCFLDIRSPGLGDTAMYLCATSRGTGSYEQYFGPGTRLTVT.

The gene calls are TRBV11-2 and TRBJ2-3, with 11 bases that match TRBD2. The CDR3 loop spans 17 amino acids. Germline CDR1 SGHAT, CDR2 FQNNGV. Unmatched junction bases numbered 13, after V lost 10 bases and J lost 1 base. CDR3 amino acids: CATRGRLAGPRTDTQYF. In DNA form, the CDR3 reads TGTGCCACTAGGGGGAGACTAGCGGGGCCCCGCACAGATACGCAGTATTTT.